This T cell receptor beta chain was captured by sequencing in a study of T cells in Graves' hyperthyroidism and ophthalmopathy. Remarks on this clonotype: Its target is not known.

TCR beta CDR3 region amplification was performed from RNA transcripts. A set of HTBI primers served as the primers for a first-round RT-PCR of the TCR CDR3. TCRdb independently ran MiXCR on the multiplex PCR reads; one entry per CDR3 protein. The table shows approximately 400,000 distinct CDR3 sequences, with 11% to 15% occurring only once. Fresh peripheral blood, around 9.2 ml of it, supplied the PBMCs. The ends lost 4 bases at V and 10 bases at J; junction bases unmatched: 4. The CDR3 spans 14 residues. Germline lookup yields CDR1 LGHDT and CDR2 YNNKEL (reference sequence). Study conclusions and caveats: A 13 V-J signature model discriminated ophthalmopathy versus stable hyperthyroidism. In the blood, most expanded thyroid clonotypes above 0.001 appeared as well.

The sequence was collected from a man aged 50 to 60 with Graves' ophthalmopathy. The chain couples TRBV3-1 to TRBJ2-4; TRBD2 agrees at 13 bases. The sequencing sample was made of blood. In nucleotides, the CDR3 is TGTGCCAGCAGCCCTACTAGCGGGGGGGTTATTCAGTACTTC. This sequence encodes CASSPTSGGVIQYF. Full variable domain (outside the CDR3, taken from reference TRBV3-1 and TRBJ2-4): DTAVSQTPKYLVTQMGNDKSIKCEQNLGHDTMYWYKQDSKKFLKIMFSYNNKELIINETVPNRFSPKSPDKAHLNLHINSLELGDSAVYFCASSPTSGGVIQYFGAGTRLSVL.